This T cell receptor (beta chain) originates from a study of blood T cells in healthy people across ages. After removal of 5 bases from V and 2 bases from J, the junction contained 7 bases not matched to a gene. CDR1 and CDR2 from the germline V gene are LGHDT and YNNKEL (reference sequence). This CDR3 has 15 amino acids. PCR was performed a second time for about 6 to 11 cycles using a sample-barcoded 5' primer and a J-beta primer mix. From the 5' RACE reads, TCRdb called clonotypes with MiXCR, one entry per CDR3 protein. The sample consists of 550,000 to 750,000 distinct CDR3 sequences, around 20% of them appearing once. Findings and limits, study-wide: Naive and antigen-experienced cells were not separated, limiting conclusive comparison. TCR beta diversity, measured per million T cells, fell in a roughly linear way with age.

In the case of this clonotype: Antigen unknown.

Donation came from healthy Caucasian individuals in Russia who were aged about 6 to 100. Extraction yielded at least 5 micrograms of total RNA per sample. The V gene is TRBV3-1, the J gene TRBJ2-5; 8 bases align to TRBD1. The TCR originated in a man aged 70 or older in good health. The material sequenced was blood. The CDR3 sequence is CASSDRDRFQETQYF. DNA for the CDR3: TGTGCCAGCAGCGACCGGGACAGGTTTCAAGAGACCCAGTACTTC.